This TCR beta chain emerged from a study of cytomegalovirus exposure and HLA in healthy donors. Across the whole study: Of 300 to 450 genotyped donors, about 80% clustered with self-reported Caucasian donors.

Of note for this clone: Its antigen is currently unknown.

The PCR employed 60 Vbeta primers together with 13 Jbeta primers. As handled by the study authors: In a later analysis, of tens of millions of unique beta chains, roughly 10 million appeared in at least two donors. Generated by immunoSEQ multiplex PCR, the TCRdb table keeps only in-frame clones and is missing some. V, J and clone size are those of that table, while D and trimming were read from the DNA. The sample holds roughly 89,000 clones; approximately 80% are singletons and the top ten take around 1.9%. Whole-study results and caveats: Per published accounts, TCR beta sequences correctly predicted the HLA-A and HLA-B alleles of most subjects. As immune exposure information, only CMV serostatus was available.

Germline CDR1 SGHTA, CDR2 FQGNSA. The CDR3 is made up of 17 amino acids. This rearrangement joins TRBV7-2 to TRBJ2-5, with TRBD2 as a possible D gene (6 bases). The last part of the DNA fits TRBJ2-7 better; the J call may be wrong. The receptor comes from a young woman in good health and CMV-seronegative. Sequencing used PBMCs. The CDR3 region is CASSLALSTSSDYEQYF. DNA for the CDR3: TGTGCCAGCAGCTTAGCGCTGTCGACTTCTAGCGACTACGAGCAGTACTTC.